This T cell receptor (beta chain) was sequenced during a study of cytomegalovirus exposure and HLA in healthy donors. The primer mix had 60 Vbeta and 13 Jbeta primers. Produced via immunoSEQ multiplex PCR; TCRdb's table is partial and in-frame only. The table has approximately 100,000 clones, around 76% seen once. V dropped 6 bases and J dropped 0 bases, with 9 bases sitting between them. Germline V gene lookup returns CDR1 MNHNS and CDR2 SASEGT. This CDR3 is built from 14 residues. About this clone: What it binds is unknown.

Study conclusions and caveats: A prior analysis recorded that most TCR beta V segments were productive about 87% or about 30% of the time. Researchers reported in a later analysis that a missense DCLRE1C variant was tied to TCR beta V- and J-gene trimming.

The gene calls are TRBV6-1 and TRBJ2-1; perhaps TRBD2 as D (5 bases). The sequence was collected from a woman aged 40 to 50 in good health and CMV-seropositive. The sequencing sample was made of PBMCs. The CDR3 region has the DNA TGTGCCAGCAGGACTACCCGCTCCTACAATGAGCAGTTCTTC. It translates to CASRTTRSYNEQFF.